This TCR beta chain was recorded in a study of shared clonotypes between healthy human individuals. Produced via immunoSEQ multiplex PCR; TCRdb's table is partial and in-frame only. Among under 2.5 million clones listed, around 90% were seen once. Whole-study findings and limits: When compared with the clonotypes that were shared by all four sorted-subset donors, the non-shared clonotypes turned out to have lower generation probabilities. Clonotype sharing among the donors was expected to vary with sequencing depth.

This clone was found once. Its antigen remains unidentified. Trimming cost V 6 bases and J 2 bases, with 7 bases left between them. Germline values: CDR1 MNHEY, CDR2 SMNVEV (reference sequence). This CDR3 comprises 12 residues. HIV-negative, healthy adults without recent acute infections or vaccinations were the donors. This sequence was found in a man younger than 35 in good health. Some clones in this sample may be carry-over from other donors' samples. Input material: naive CD4+ T cells from PBMCs. Subset specified: CD45RA+ positively selected. This rearrangement joins TRBV27 to TRBJ1-2; D is unclear. This CDR3 reads CASSHGNYGYTF. The CDR3 coding sequence is TGTGCCAGCAGCCATGGGAACTATGGCTACACCTTC.